The 7 T cell receptor beta chains in this list originate from one sample, sequenced in a study of monozygotic twins with inflammatory bowel disease. TCRdb reprocessed the 5' RACE reads, keeping one entry per CDR3 protein, no DNA. There are hundreds of thousands of distinct CDR3 sequences in the sample, with about 2.4% held by the top ten. The specimen sequenced was blood. These receptors were obtained from a human donor with ulcerative colitis or Crohn's disease, or a healthy co-twin of an affected twin (not recorded which).

J is TRBJ2-1 and V is TRBV19; TCRdb names TRBD2, which stays unverified in the absence of DNA. The length of the CDR3 is 16 residues. In germline, CDR1 is LNHDA, CDR2 SQIVND (reference sequence). CDR3 sequence: CASQTLASGRYNEQFF.

The chain combines TRBV20-1 with TRBJ2-5; the TCRdb D gene call, TRBD1, has no DNA to confirm it. This CDR3 contains 16 residues. CDR1 and CDR2 from the germline V gene are DFQATT and SNEGSKA (reference sequence). This chain's CDR3 is CSASGPGGGAQETQYF.

V and J are TRBV2 and TRBJ1-1. This CDR3 has 13 amino acids. Germline assignment: CDR1 SNHLY and CDR2 FYNNEI. This chain's CDR3 is CASSMDLNTEAFF.

The chain uses TRBV5-1 and TRBJ2-5. Germline values: CDR1 SGHRS, CDR2 YFSETQ. The CDR3 has 14 residues. This CDR3 reads CASSLPQYQETQYF.

This sequence joins TRBV7-3 and TRBJ2-4; TCRdb names TRBD2, which stays unverified in the absence of DNA. CDR3 length: 13 residues. Germline values: CDR1 SGHTA, CDR2 FQGTGA. This CDR3 is CASSPGVGGIQYF.

The chain couples TRBV12-3 or TRBV12-4 to TRBJ2-7. This CDR3 region has 12 residues. This CDR3 is CASSLLGSRMYF.

The chain has TRBV11-2 and TRBJ2-2; absent DNA, TCRdb's TRBD2 call cannot be checked. The CDR3 runs to 19 residues. CDR1 and CDR2 (germline): SGHAT, FQNNGV. Here the CDR3 reads CASSGTGTSGTGGTGELFF.